This paragraph reports one T cell receptor (beta chain). The antigen remains undetermined. Amplification of TCR alpha and beta CDR3 regions from RNA used iRepertoire nested multiplex PCR. Input was roughly 95-450 ng of tissue mRNA or PBMC total RNA. TCRdb recomputed calls from the multiplex PCR reads with MiXCR, one row per CDR3 protein. The data show roughly 16,000 distinct CDR3 sequences, roughly 60% seen once. This sample was included in a study of glioma-infiltrating T cells. Study-wide results and caveats: Very few CDR3 sequences were shared between tissue and blood. Above-expected tissue-blood divergence occurred in all gliomas, most in low-grade ones.

V was trimmed by 5 bases and J by 1 base, leaving 8 bases between them. The CDR3 runs 13 residues. Germline V CDR1 and CDR2: LGHNT, FRNRAP. The receptor comes from a human donor with low-grade glioma or glioblastoma, undergoing nonglioma brain surgery, or in good health (not recorded which). The sample taken for sequencing was glioma tissue, nonneoplastic brain tissue, or PBMCs (not recorded which). The chain couples TRBV12-5 to TRBJ2-5, with D maybe TRBD1 (6 bases). The CDR3 nucleotides are TGTGCTAGTGGTGACAGGTCCCAAGAGACCCAGTACTTC. It codes for CASGDRSQETQYF.